These T cell receptor beta chains were read from a single sample in a study of human T cells and chemical hapten exposure. MiXCR, run by TCRdb on the RACE reads, gives a single entry per CDR3 protein. The sample holds 80,000 or so distinct CDR3 sequences; about 10% are singletons and the top ten take around 4.5%. Sample: whole blood, taken in connection with sensitization to the hapten diphenylcyclopropenone (DPC). All receptors come from a woman between 45 and 60 years old with alopecia areata. Some clones in this sample may be carry-over from other donors' samples. CDR3s include the opening cysteine and the closing phenylalanine or tryptophan. Each record gives: V gene, D gene, J gene, clone size, CDR3 DNA, CDR3 protein. The D gene is left open where the match is weak. Not every row has a clone size; where given, it reads once, few, many or a size class.

V gene: TRBV15; D gene: -; J gene: TRBJ1-5; clone size: -; CDR3 DNA: TGTGCCACCAGCAGAGGGTGGTCGGGGCAGGCTAGCAATCAGCCCCAGCATTTT; CDR3 protein: CATSRGWSGQASNQPQHF
V gene: TRBV20-1; D gene: -; J gene: TRBJ2-7; clone size: many; CDR3 DNA: TGCAGTGCTAGAGATCCGAACACACACTACGAGCAGTACTTC; CDR3 protein: CSARDPNTHYEQYF
V gene: TRBV29-1; D gene: TRBD2; J gene: TRBJ2-3; clone size: many; CDR3 DNA: TGCAGCGTTGGAGTAGCGGGGCAGTCAGATACGCAGTATTTT; CDR3 protein: CSVGVAGQSDTQYF
V gene: TRBV2; D gene: TRBD1; J gene: TRBJ1-6; clone size: many; CDR3 DNA: TGTGCCAGCAGACCCGGGACAGGCAATTCACCCCTCCACTTT; CDR3 protein: CASRPGTGNSPLHF
V gene: TRBV5-1; D gene: -; J gene: TRBJ2-7; clone size: many; CDR3 DNA: TGCGCCAGCAGCTTTTCCAGCTACGAGCAGTACTTC; CDR3 protein: CASSFSSYEQYF
V gene: TRBV20-1; D gene: -; J gene: TRBJ2-2; clone size: few; CDR3 DNA: TGCAGTGCTGCCAAGGTTACCCGAAGGACCGGGGAGCTGTTTTTT; CDR3 protein: CSAAKVTRRTGELFF
V gene: TRBV7-6; D gene: -; J gene: TRBJ2-7; clone size: many; CDR3 DNA: TGTGCCAGCAGCCCAACCGGGACATCCTACGAGCAGTACTTC; CDR3 protein: CASSPTGTSYEQYF
V gene: TRBV11-1; D gene: TRBD2; J gene: TRBJ2-1; clone size: few; CDR3 DNA: TGTGCCAGCAGCGGGACTAGCTACAATGAGCAGTTCTTC; CDR3 protein: CASSGTSYNEQFF
V gene: TRBV5-6; D gene: TRBD1; J gene: TRBJ1-1; clone size: -; CDR3 DNA: TGTGCCAGCAGCCCGACAGGGTACACTGAAGCTTTCTTT; CDR3 protein: CASSPTGYTEAFF
V gene: TRBV20-1; D gene: -; J gene: TRBJ1-2; clone size: many; CDR3 DNA: TGCAGTGCTAACGGGCCTAACTATGGCTACACCTTC; CDR3 protein: CSANGPNYGYTF